The T cell receptor beta chain described here comes from a study of blood T cell repertoires in COVID-19. Study context: COVID-19 samples collected from the United States, Italy and Spain covered acute and convalescent phases. PBMCs, B-cell-depleted T cells, or T cells were the source of the cDNA or gDNA that made up the material.

A single count supports this clone. Original processing notes: For nucleated cells, counts were estimated from reference gene primer amplification. Repertoires were generated with immunoSEQ multiplex PCR, while TCRdb's copy carries only in-frame clones and drops some. That table is the source of V, J and clone size, and D and trimming were worked out from the DNA. The table shows approximately 74,000 clones, with about four fifths occurring only once. Sequenced material: peripheral blood. This TCR was recovered from a human donor in a cohort sampled during active COVID-19.

CDR3 residues: CASAGGEDTQYF. The CDR3 DNA sequence: TGTGCTTCGGCTGGGGGCGAAGATACGCAGTATTTT. V gene TRBV10-3 combines with J gene TRBJ2-3; D possibly corresponds to TRBD1 (6 bases). Germline CDR1 and CDR2: ENHRY and SYGVKD. This CDR3 region has 12 residues.